The 10 T cell receptor beta chains given below trace back to one sample, sequenced in a study of cytomegalovirus exposure and HLA in healthy donors. PCR employed 60 Vbeta and 13 Jbeta primers. Assay: immunoSEQ multiplex PCR; the TCRdb copy retains only in-frame clones and omits some. The profile shows over 150,000 clones, around four fifths of them singletons. Sequencing was done on a sample of PBMCs. Receptors originate from a woman in her 50s in good health and CMV-seropositive.

This rearrangement joins TRBV2 to TRBJ2-7; 7 positions match TRBD1. CDR1 and CDR2 (germline): SNHLY, FYNNEI. The ends lost 6 bases at V and 7 bases at J; junction bases unmatched: 12. This CDR3 contains 14 residues. The DNA of the CDR3 is TGTGCCAGCAGCCGGACAGGCCGACCGTGGGAGCAGTACTTC. Protein: CASSRTGRPWEQYF.

The rearrangement joins TRBV5-1 to TRBJ2-1; TRBD1 aligns across 9 bases. V was clipped by 4 bases and J by 2 bases; unmatched bases: 4. The CDR3 runs 15 residues. In germline, CDR1 is SGHRS, CDR2 YFSETQ. CDR3 residues: CASSPRTGAYNEQFF. The CDR3 bases are TGCGCCAGCAGCCCCCGGACAGGGGCCTACAATGAGCAGTTCTTC.

This sequence joins TRBV5-5 and TRBJ1-2; D remains unclear. This CDR3 has 14 residues. V lost 2 bases to trimming and J lost 4 bases, with 12 bases between them. Germline assignment: CDR1 SGHKS and CDR2 YYEKEE (reference sequence). The chain's CDR3 is CASSLREHLYGYTF. As DNA, the CDR3 is TGTGCCAGCAGCTTACGGGAACACCTCTATGGCTACACCTTC. The full variable domain, rest sourced from reference TRBV5-5 and TRBJ1-2, is DAGVTQSPTHLIKTRGQQVTLRCSPISGHKSVSWYQQVLGQGPQFIFQYYEKEERGRGNFPDRFSARQFPNYSSELNVNALLLGDSALYLCASSLREHLYGYTFGSGTRLTVV.

This chain uses TRBV2 with TRBJ1-5, with 7 positions matching TRBD1. Germline values: CDR1 SNHLY, CDR2 FYNNEI. The CDR3 has 14 residues. J lost 1 base, V lost 7 bases, and 4 bases had no gene match. CDR3 coding DNA: TGTGCCAGCAAGGGGGCCGAGAGCAATCAGCCCCAGCATTTT. Translation gives CASKGAESNQPQHF.

V and J are TRBV7-6 and TRBJ2-5; the D is unclear. The ends were cut back, 2 bases at V and 4 bases at J, with 5 bases in the middle. The germline CDR1 and CDR2 sequences are SGHVS and FNYEAQ. The CDR3 spans 12 residues. CDR3 protein: CASSLSRETQYF. The CDR3 coding sequence is TGTGCCAGCAGCTTAAGTAGAGAGACCCAGTACTTC.

The chain is built from TRBV7-9 and TRBJ1-1; D remains unclear. V gave up 3 bases and J gave up 3 bases, with 8 bases separating them. This CDR3 is built from 13 residues. Germline V lookup: CDR1 SEHNR, CDR2 FQNEAQ (reference sequence). The CDR3 nucleotides read TGTGCCAGCAGCTTGGACTCCTACACTGAAGCTTTCTTT. Translated: CASSLDSYTEAFF. Complete variable domain (other parts from reference TRBV7-9 and TRBJ1-1): DTGVSQNPRHKITKRGQNVTFRCDPISEHNRLYWYRQTLGQGPEFLTYFQNEAQLEKSRLLSDRFSAERPKGSFSTLEIQRTEQGDSAMYLCASSLDSYTEAFFGQGTRLTVV.

The gene calls are TRBV2 and TRBJ1-2; D gene uncertain. The CDR3 runs to 14 residues. Germline lookup yields CDR1 SNHLY and CDR2 FYNNEI. Trimming stripped 2 bases from V and 2 bases from J, with 9 bases between. The CDR3 bases are TGTGCCAGCAGTGAATTAGGGAGGAACTATGGCTACACCTTC. Amino acids: CASSELGRNYGYTF.

This chain uses TRBV11-2 with TRBJ2-1; TRBD2 matches 12 bases. J was trimmed by 6 bases and V by 0 bases; bases with no gene match: 6. The CDR3 contains 17 residues. Germline assignment: CDR1 SGHAT and CDR2 FQNNGV. Written as DNA, the CDR3 is TGTGCCAGCAGCTTAGATGGACTAGCGGGGCCTTCCAATGAGCAGTTCTTC. Its protein is CASSLDGLAGPSNEQFF.

This chain connects TRBV18 to TRBJ1-2, with TRBD1 identical over 10 bases. V gave up 2 bases and J gave up 6 bases; unmatched junction bases: 0. The CDR3 consists of 13 residues. The germline V gene has CDR1 KGHSH and CDR2 LQKENI. The CDR3 protein is CASSPDRGHGYTF. For the CDR3, the DNA is TGTGCCAGCTCACCAGACAGGGGGCATGGCTACACCTTC. The entire variable domain, with the rest obtained from reference TRBV18 and TRBJ1-2, is as follows: NAGVMQNPRHLVRRRGQEARLRCSPMKGHSHVYWYRQLPEEGLKFMVYLQKENIIDESGMPKERFSAEFPKEGPSILRIQQVVRGDSAAYFCASSPDRGHGYTFGSGTRLTVV.

The V and J genes are TRBV4-2 and TRBJ1-2; a possible D gene is TRBD1 (6 bases). The CDR3 runs 14 residues. In germline, CDR1 is LGHNA, CDR2 YNFKEQ. The V end was cut by 0 bases, the J end by 7 bases, with 12 bases between. Written as DNA, the CDR3 is TGTGCCAGCAGCCAAGATCGGGAAGGGGGTGGCTACACCTTC. Protein product: CASSQDREGGGYTF.